These T cell receptor beta chains were read from a single sample in a study of OX40 agonist ivuxolimab in advanced cancers. TCRdb's table, derived via immunoSEQ multiplex PCR, lists solely in-frame clones and lacks some. The sample yields approximately 99,000 clones, around 95% seen once. The material was CD4+ or CD8+ T cells sorted from blood, obtained in a trial of the OX40 agonist ivuxolimab. The receptor set was obtained from an adult with an advanced solid tumor such as melanoma, head and neck, liver or kidney cancer. Both conserved end residues are part of each CDR3. A D gene is named only where the DNA matches it firmly.

TRBJ2-7,TRBV28,TRBD1,CASSPRGLSYEQYF
TRBJ2-1,TRBV6-5,NA,CASSYRRGDEQFF
TRBJ1-1,TRBV4-3,TRBD1,CASSQDRTGGLNTEAFF
TRBJ2-3,TRBV5-1,TRBD2,CASSYGLAGGRGDTQYF
TRBJ2-1,TRBV9,TRBD2,CASSGGGPYNEQFF
TRBJ1-1,TRBV6-1,TRBD1,CASSSGTGLSTEAFF
TRBJ1-1,TRBV29-1,NA,CSVPMNTEAFF
TRBJ2-3,TRBV7-3,TRBD1,CASSFGTADTQYF
TRBJ2-7,TRBV14,NA,CASSQDLDTYYEQYF
TRBJ2-7,TRBV19,NA,CASSLRADEQYF
TRBJ1-5,TRBV28,TRBD1,CASSLLSRTGNQPQHF
TRBJ2-5,TRBV15,TRBD1,CATSSQTGFRETQYF
TRBJ2-7,TRBV14,TRBD1,CASSLRDRVYEQYF
TRBJ2-7,TRBV4-1,TRBD1,CASSQTGTGNYEQYF
TRBJ2-3,TRBV18,NA,CASSPMGQDTQYF
TRBJ2-1,TRBV4-3,NA,CASRAGASYNEQFF
TRBJ2-2,TRBV27,TRBD2,CASRLAGGPGTGELFF
TRBJ2-1,TRBV6-1,NA,CASSETGAGNEQFF
TRBJ2-5,TRBV7-8,NA,CASSDRIGDNEETQYF
TRBJ1-1,TRBV7-9,NA,CASTLNTEAFF
TRBJ1-5,TRBV21-1,NA,CASSNGGTSNSYQPQHF
TRBJ2-7,TRBV28,NA,CASRPYLGAYEQYF
TRBJ2-5,TRBV19,NA,CASSIWGYSTQETQYF
TRBJ1-1,TRBV7-9,NA,CASIWGDGNTEAFF
TRBJ2-3,TRBV4-1,NA,CASSQDSTVQDTQYF
TRBJ2-7,TRBV6-5,TRBD1,CASSYGQGGTYEQYF
TRBJ1-1,TRBV9,NA,CASSVGGGTTEAFF
TRBJ2-3,TRBV4-1,NA,CASSQYPGPTDTQYF
TRBJ1-1,TRBV10-2,TRBD1,CASSDPDRANTEAFF
TRBJ2-1,TRBV11-3,TRBD2,CASSLAGGLNNEQFF
TRBJ1-4,TRBV7-3,TRBD1,CASSPGGGRNEKLFF
TRBJ1-3,TRBV6-5,TRBD1,CASSPGQSSGNTIYF
TRBJ2-3,TRBV9,TRBD2,CASSAYSGGVTDTQYF
TRBJ2-1,TRBV14,NA,CASSQERGAGLNEQFF
TRBJ1-2,TRBV7-9,NA,CASSLPQGTGPYGYTF